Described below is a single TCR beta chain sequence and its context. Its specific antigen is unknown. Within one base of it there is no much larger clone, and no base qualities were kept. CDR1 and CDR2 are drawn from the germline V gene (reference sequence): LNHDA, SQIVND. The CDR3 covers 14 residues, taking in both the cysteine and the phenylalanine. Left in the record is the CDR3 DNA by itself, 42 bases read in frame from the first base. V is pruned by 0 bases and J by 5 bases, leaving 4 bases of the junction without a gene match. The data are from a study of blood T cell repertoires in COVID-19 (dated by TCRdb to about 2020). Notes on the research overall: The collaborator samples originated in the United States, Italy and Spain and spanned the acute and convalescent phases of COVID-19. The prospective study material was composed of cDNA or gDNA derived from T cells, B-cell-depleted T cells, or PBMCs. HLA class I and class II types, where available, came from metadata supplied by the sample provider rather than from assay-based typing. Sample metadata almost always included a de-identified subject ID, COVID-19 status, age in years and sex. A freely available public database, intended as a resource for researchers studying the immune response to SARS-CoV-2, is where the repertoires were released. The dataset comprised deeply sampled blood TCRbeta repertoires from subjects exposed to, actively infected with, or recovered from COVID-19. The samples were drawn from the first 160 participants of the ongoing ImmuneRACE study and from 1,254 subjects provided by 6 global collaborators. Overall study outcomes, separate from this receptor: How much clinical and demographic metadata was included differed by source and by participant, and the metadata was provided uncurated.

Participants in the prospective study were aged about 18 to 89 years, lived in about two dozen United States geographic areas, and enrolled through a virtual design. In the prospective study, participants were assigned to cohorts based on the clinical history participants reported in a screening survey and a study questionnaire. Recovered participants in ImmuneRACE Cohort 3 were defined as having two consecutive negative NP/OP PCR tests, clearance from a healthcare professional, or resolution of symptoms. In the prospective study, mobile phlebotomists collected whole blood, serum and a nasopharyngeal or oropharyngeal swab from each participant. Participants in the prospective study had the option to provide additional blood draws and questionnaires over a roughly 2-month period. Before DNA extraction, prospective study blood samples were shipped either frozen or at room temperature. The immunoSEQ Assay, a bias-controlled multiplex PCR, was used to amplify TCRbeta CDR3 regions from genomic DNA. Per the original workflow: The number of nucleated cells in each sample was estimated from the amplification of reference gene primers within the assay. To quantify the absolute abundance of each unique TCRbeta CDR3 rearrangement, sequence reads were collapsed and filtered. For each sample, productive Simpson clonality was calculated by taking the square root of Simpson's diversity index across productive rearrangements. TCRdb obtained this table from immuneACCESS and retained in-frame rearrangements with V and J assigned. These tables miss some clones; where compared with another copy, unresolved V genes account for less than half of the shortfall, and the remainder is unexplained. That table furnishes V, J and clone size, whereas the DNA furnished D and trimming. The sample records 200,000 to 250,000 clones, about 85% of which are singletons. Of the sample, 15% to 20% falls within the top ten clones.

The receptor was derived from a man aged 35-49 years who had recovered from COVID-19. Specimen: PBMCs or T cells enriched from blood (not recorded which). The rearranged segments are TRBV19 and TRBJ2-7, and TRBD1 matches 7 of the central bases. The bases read TGTGCCAGTAGTATAGACAGGGGGTTCGACGAGCAGTACTTC. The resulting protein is CASSIDRGFDEQYF.